This T cell receptor beta chain was captured in a study of STAT5B mutations in CD4+ large granular lymphocyte leukemia. Note on this clone: The antigen remains undetermined.

The repertoire was sequenced with immunoSEQ multiplex PCR; TCRdb's copy has only in-frame clones and lacks some. Here the sample spans 25,000 to 35,000 clones, under 85% being singletons. The CDR3 extends over 16 amino acids. The V end was cut by 1 base, the J end by 2 bases, with 12 bases between. Germline-derived CDR1 and CDR2 are SGHVS and FNYEAQ. Notes on the study in general: Compared with healthy controls (2/35), patient top clones favored TRBV06 (8/27). CD4-sorted patient repertoires seemed more clonal than healthy CD4+ repertoires.

The sequence derives from a human donor in good health. Material for sequencing was CD4+ T cells from blood buffy coats. The V and J genes are TRBV7-6 and TRBJ1-3, with D possibly TRBD1 on 5 matching bases. In nucleotides, the CDR3 is TGTGCCAGCAGCTTAGACCCTCGGGGGGCTGGAAACACCATATATTTT. Its translation is CASSLDPRGAGNTIYF.